This T cell receptor beta chain was identified in a study of T-cell reconstitution after alpha-beta-depleted transplantation in children. The TCRbeta library incorporated unique molecular identifiers. Each CDR3 protein gets one entry after TCRdb re-called the PCR reads with MiXCR. The sample lists about 980,000 distinct CDR3 sequences; around 30% were seen once. A word on this clonotype: The antigen is undetermined.

Study-wide points: From newly produced T cells came most of the T-cell counts and diversity one year after transplant.

CDR3 size: 15 residues. Germline V CDR1 and CDR2: MNHNS, SASEGT. The ends lost 4 bases at V and 4 bases at J; junction bases unmatched: 3. Sequencing was performed on PBMCs, mostly from graft donor cells, taken 360 days after TCRalphabeta/CD19-depleted stem cell transplant. The source is a boy younger than two who had a stem cell transplant for SCID, so the T cells may come from the graft donor. J is TRBJ2-1 and V is TRBV6-1; 11 nucleotides match TRBD2. CDR3 protein: CASSALAGEYNEQFF. For the CDR3, the DNA is TGTGCCAGCAGTGCACTAGCGGGGGAATACAATGAGCAGTTCTTC.